A single sample gave rise to the 16 T cell receptor beta chains below, sequenced in a study of OX40 agonist ivuxolimab in advanced cancers. Measured with immunoSEQ multiplex PCR; TCRdb has only the in-frame clones, and not every one. The sample has about 5,900 clones, roughly 86% seen once. This specimen consisted of CD4+ or CD8+ T cells sorted from blood, obtained in a trial of the OX40 agonist ivuxolimab. The source is an adult with an advanced solid tumor such as melanoma, head and neck, liver or kidney cancer.

The rearrangement uses TRBV4-1 and TRBJ2-7; no firm D call. The CDR3 spans 13 residues. Germline CDR1 reads MGHRA; CDR2 reads YSYEKL. Trimming removed 1 base at V and 0 bases at J, with 4 bases between. The CDR3 coding sequence is TGCGCCAGCAGCCAAGGCACCTCCTACGAGCAGTACTTC. Translating it yields CASSQGTSYEQYF.

The chain carries TRBV6-1 and TRBJ1-1; no clear D. The germline V gene encodes CDR1 MNHNS and CDR2 SASEGT. V lost 6 bases to trimming and J lost 0 bases, with 8 bases between them. This CDR3 is built from 13 residues. CDR3 loop: CASRPLVNTEAFF. The CDR3 DNA sequence: TGTGCCAGCAGACCTCTGGTGAACACTGAAGCTTTCTTT.

This chain joins TRBV7-2 and TRBJ2-1; D may be TRBD1 or TRBD2 (7 bases each). This CDR3 has 17 residues. Germline V gene sequence: CDR1 SGHTA, CDR2 FQGNSA. The V gene lost 4 bases and the J gene lost 10 bases, with 26 bases spanning the gap. The CDR3 sequence: CASSSSGGRTGLSEQFF. The DNA for the CDR3 is TGTGCCAGCAGCTCATCGGGGGGAAGGACAGGCTTAAGCGAGCAGTTCTTC.

The chain is built from TRBV29-1 and TRBJ1-1; tentatively, D is TRBD1 (5 bases). Germline V gene sequence: CDR1 SQVTM, CDR2 ANQGSEA. V lost 2 bases to trimming and J lost 4 bases, with 20 bases between them. CDR3 length: 16 residues. CDR3: CSVELWTLGGGTEAFF. The CDR3 nucleotides read TGCAGCGTTGAATTATGGACACTTGGGGGAGGCACTGAAGCTTTCTTT.

The chain has TRBV21-1 and TRBJ2-7; TRBD1, the D gene given by the table, was not confirmed from the DNA. TRBV21-1 is a pseudogene locus. This CDR3 contains 15 residues. The DNA for the CDR3 is TGTGCCAGCAGCAACCTGTGGGCCTCCCCTTACGAGCAGTACTTC. Protein sequence: CASSNLWASPYEQYF.

The chain couples TRBV6-6 to TRBJ1-2; the match to TRBD1 covers 7 bases. The CDR3 consists of 15 residues. Germline lookup yields CDR1 MNHNY and CDR2 SVGAGI (reference sequence). The V gene end was trimmed by 8 bases and the J gene end by 2 bases; junction bases not matched to a gene: 11. CDR3 sequence (DNA): TGTGCCAGCGGCCAGACAGGGTACTTAAACTATGGCTACACCTTC. It encodes CASGQTGYLNYGYTF.

The chain links TRBV28 to TRBJ1-5, with D unclear. CDR1 is MDHEN and CDR2 is SYDVKM in the germline V gene. CDR3 size: 15 residues. Trimming left V 2 bases short and J 0 bases short, with 8 bases between. CDR3 region: CASSLMDSSNQPQHF. CDR3 bases: TGTGCCAGCAGTTTAATGGATAGTAGCAATCAGCCCCAGCATTTT.

The J gene is TRBJ2-1, the V gene TRBV4-1, with 7 nucleotides matching TRBD2. Germline CDR1 reads MGHRA; CDR2 reads YSYEKL. The ends lost 1 base at V and 1 base at J; junction bases unmatched: 1. The CDR3 is 15 amino acids. CDR3 sequence reads: CASSQASGSYNEQFF. The CDR3 region has the DNA TGCGCCAGCAGCCAAGCTAGCGGTTCCTACAATGAGCAGTTCTTC.

The chain has TRBV13 and TRBJ2-7, with 12 bases matching TRBD2. This CDR3 is built from 19 residues. Germline CDR1 PRHDT, CDR2 FYEKMQ (reference sequence). The V gene end was trimmed by 4 bases and the J gene end by 0 bases; junction bases not matched to a gene: 13. The CDR3 DNA reads as TGTGCCAGCAGCTCGCGACAACGGACTAGCGGGGAGAGCTCCTACGAGCAGTACTTC. This codes for CASSSRQRTSGESSYEQYF.

The chain links TRBV27 to TRBJ2-3, with TRBD2 matching over 7 bases. This CDR3 comprises 15 residues. Germline assignment: CDR1 MNHEY and CDR2 SMNVEV (reference sequence). The V segment lost 4 bases and the J segment 7 bases; nucleotides outside the gene matches: 11. The CDR3, as DNA: TGTGCCAGCAGTTCACGGGACTACCAGGTGAATACGCAGTATTTT. It codes for CASSSRDYQVNTQYF.

This rearrangement joins TRBV5-5 to TRBJ2-1; 9 bases match TRBD1. The CDR3 consists of 16 residues. V gave up 7 bases and J gave up 2 bases; unmatched junction bases: 10. From germline, CDR1 is SGHKS and CDR2 YYEKEE (reference sequence). The DNA for the CDR3 is TGTGCCAGCGCAACTCCGGGACAGGGTCCCTACAATGAGCAGTTCTTC. As protein: CASATPGQGPYNEQFF.

The chain uses TRBV6-6 and TRBJ2-3; D is ambiguous. V was clipped by 4 bases and J by 10 bases, with 3 bases between them. The CDR3 spans 9 residues. Germline V gives CDR1 MNHNY, CDR2 SVGAGI (reference sequence). The CDR3 protein is CASSSPQYF. CDR3 nucleotides: TGTGCCAGCAGTTCTCCGCAGTATTTT.

V gene TRBV4-1 combines with J gene TRBJ2-7, with 10 bases that match TRBD2. The CDR3 runs 15 residues. Losses at the gene ends were 7 bases for V and 1 base for J; bases not matched to a gene: 7. CDR1 and CDR2 (germline): MGHRA, YSYEKL. This chain's CDR3 is CASTPGLAYSYEQYF. The CDR3, as DNA: TGCGCCAGCACCCCGGGACTAGCGTATTCCTACGAGCAGTACTTC.

This clone appeared a single time. V and J are TRBV5-1 and TRBJ2-5, with 8 bases matching TRBD1. The CDR3 runs to 13 residues. V lost 5 bases and J lost 4; bases outside the gene matches: 4. The V gene's germline CDR1 is SGHRS and CDR2 YFSETQ. The chain's CDR3 is CASRSGGTETQYF. As DNA, the CDR3 is TGCGCCAGCAGGTCAGGGGGCACAGAGACCCAGTACTTC.

The chain recombines TRBV11-1 with TRBJ2-5, with 8 bases fitting TRBD1. Germline CDR1 SGHAT, CDR2 FQDESV (reference sequence). The CDR3 covers 15 residues. V dropped 5 bases and J dropped 2; count of bases not matched to a gene: 7. This CDR3 reads CASSGEDRAQETQYF. In DNA form, the CDR3 reads TGTGCCAGCAGCGGTGAGGACAGGGCTCAAGAGACCCAGTACTTC.

This clone has only one observation. This chain connects TRBV7-9 to TRBJ1-1; the match to TRBD1 covers 7 bases. The CDR3 is made up of 16 amino acids. The V gene end was trimmed by 6 bases and the J gene end by 7 bases; junction bases not matched to a gene: 17. The germline CDR1 and CDR2 sequences are SEHNR and FQNEAQ (reference sequence). Here the CDR3 reads CASRTDRTGLMIEAFF. The CDR3 coding sequence is TGTGCCAGCAGAACGGACAGGACGGGTCTGATGATTGAAGCTTTCTTT.